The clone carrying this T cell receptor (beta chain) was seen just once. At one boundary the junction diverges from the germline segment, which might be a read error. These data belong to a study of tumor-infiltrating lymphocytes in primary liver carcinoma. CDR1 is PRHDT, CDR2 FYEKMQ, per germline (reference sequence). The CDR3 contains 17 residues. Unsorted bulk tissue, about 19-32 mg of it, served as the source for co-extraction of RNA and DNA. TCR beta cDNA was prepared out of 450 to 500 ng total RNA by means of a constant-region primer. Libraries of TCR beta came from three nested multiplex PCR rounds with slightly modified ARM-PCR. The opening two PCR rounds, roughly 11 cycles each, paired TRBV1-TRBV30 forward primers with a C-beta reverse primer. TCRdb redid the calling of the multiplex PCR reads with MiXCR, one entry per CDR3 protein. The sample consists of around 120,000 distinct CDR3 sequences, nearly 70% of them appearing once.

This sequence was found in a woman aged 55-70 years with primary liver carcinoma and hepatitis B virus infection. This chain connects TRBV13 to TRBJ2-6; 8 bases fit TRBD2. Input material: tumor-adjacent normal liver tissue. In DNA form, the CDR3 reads TGTACCAGCAGCTACATAGCGGGACTCTCTGGGGCCAACGTCCTGACTTTC. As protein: CTSSYIAGLSGANVLTF.